Shown below are 10 T cell receptor beta chains from a single sample sequenced in a study of T cells in Graves' hyperthyroidism and ophthalmopathy. Amplification of TCR beta CDR3 regions was performed using RNA transcripts as template. TCR CDR3 regions were first amplified by RT-PCR with HTBI primers. TCRdb itself ran the multiplex PCR reads through MiXCR, one entry per CDR3 protein. Among approximately 410,000 distinct CDR3 sequences listed, approximately 13% were seen once. The sample taken for sequencing was blood. These TCRs come from a woman aged 18-29 years with Graves' hyperthyroidism.

This clonotype turned up a few times. The rearrangement links TRBV15 to TRBJ1-2, with 7 bases that match TRBD1. There are 15 residues in the CDR3. The V segment lost 1 base and the J segment 6 bases; nucleotides outside the gene matches: 8. CDR1 LNHNV and CDR2 YYDKDF come from the germline V gene (reference sequence). The CDR3 nucleotides are TGTGCCACCAGCAGAGGGGACAGTTCCCCCGATGGCTACACCTTC. Protein: CATSRGDSSPDGYTF.

This clonotype has at least ten counts. V usage is TRBV12-3 or TRBV12-4 and J usage is TRBJ1-5, with D perhaps matching TRBD1 (5 bases). This CDR3 has 15 amino acids. Trimming removed 4 bases at V and 2 bases at J, with 12 bases between. The CDR3 DNA sequence: TGTGCCAGCAGTTCAAGGGGAGGCGGCAATCAGCCCCAGCATTTT. It encodes CASSSRGGGNQPQHF.

In this sample, this clonotype turned up many times. The chain couples TRBV20-1 to TRBJ2-1; TRBD2 matches at 9 bases. The germline V gene encodes CDR1 DFQATT and CDR2 SNEGSKA (reference sequence). The V segment lost 3 bases and the J segment 8 bases; nucleotides outside the gene matches: 8. This CDR3 has 14 amino acids. The CDR3 protein is CSASFSGSPDEQFF. CDR3 nucleotide sequence: TGCAGTGCTAGCTTTAGCGGGAGTCCCGATGAGCAGTTCTTC.

This clonotype was recorded a few times. The rearrangement links TRBV29-1 to TRBJ2-7; D gene unclear. Germline CDR1 reads SQVTM; CDR2 reads ANQGSEA. This CDR3 spans 12 amino acids. Trimming took 6 bases from V and 9 from J, leaving 18 bases between them. The CDR3 DNA reads TGCAGCGTATTACAGCCGCCGAACGGGCAGTACTTC. It specifies CSVLQPPNGQYF.

The chain combines TRBV10-2 with TRBJ1-2; TRBD1 matches 7 bases. The V segment lost 7 bases and the J segment 8 bases; nucleotides outside the gene matches: 4. The CDR3 is made up of 11 amino acids. CDR1 is WSHSY, CDR2 SAAADI, per germline. CDR3 region: CASIDREGYTF. The CDR3 region has the DNA TGCGCCAGCATCGACAGGGAGGGCTACACCTTC.

Regarding this clonotype: A much larger clone lies one base from this, so it may be a read error. This sequence joins TRBV18 and TRBJ2-1; D not resolved. Looked up from germline, CDR1 is KGHSH and CDR2 is LQKENI. There are 12 residues in the CDR3. CDR3 sequence: CASSPPVGEQLF. CDR3 nucleotides: TGTGCCAGCTCACCACCCGTAGGTGAGCAGCTCTTC.

Ten or more counts support this clonotype. V is TRBV7-2 and J is TRBJ2-3, with D unresolved. The CDR3 length is 15 residues. With 5 bases removed from V and 0 bases from J, the gap between germline ends came to 12 bases. Germline CDR1 reads SGHTA; CDR2 reads FQGNSA. The CDR3 nucleotides read TGTGCCAGCAGCCTGACCGGGTCCAGCACAGATACGCAGTATTTT. Translation: CASSLTGSSTDTQYF.

This clonotype was counted ten times or more. The genes are TRBV7-9 and TRBJ1-2; possible D gene TRBD1, 6 bases. Germline CDR1 reads SEHNR; CDR2 reads FQNEAQ (reference sequence). The ends were cut back, 5 bases at V and 6 bases at J, with 19 bases in the middle. The CDR3 has 15 amino acids. The CDR3 nucleotides are TGTGCCAGCAGCCCACCCAGGACAGAGGGAGATGGCTACACCTTC. Its protein product is CASSPPRTEGDGYTF.

The chain couples TRBV6-4 to TRBJ2-1; TRBD2 matches 10 bases. The CDR3 is made up of 16 amino acids. Looked up from germline, CDR1 is MRHNA and CDR2 is SNTAGT. J lost 4 bases, V lost 2 bases, and 5 bases had no gene match. Here the CDR3 reads CASSDSTSGDYNEQFF. In DNA, the CDR3 is TGTGCCAGCAGTGACAGCACTAGCGGGGATTACAATGAGCAGTTCTTC.

This clonotype was observed a few times. J is TRBJ1-1 and V is TRBV9, with D perhaps matching TRBD1 (6 bases). From germline, CDR1 is SGDLS and CDR2 YYNGEE. With 3 bases removed from V and 4 bases from J, the gap between germline ends came to 16 bases. This CDR3 has 15 residues. In DNA form, the CDR3 reads TGTGCCAGCAGCGCTGAAGGGGGGGGAAGCACTGAAGCTTTCTTT. Translated: CASSAEGGGSTEAFF. The full variable domain, its missing parts supplied by reference TRBV9 and TRBJ1-1, is DSGVTQTPKHLITATGQRVTLRCSPRSGDLSVYWYQQSLDQGLQFLIQYYNGEERAKGNILERFSAQQFPDLHSELNLSSLELGDSALYFCASSAEGGGSTEAFFGQGTRLTVV.